The rows below give T cell receptor beta chains drawn from one sample of a study of cytomegalovirus exposure and HLA in healthy donors. Sequencing was performed with immunoSEQ multiplex PCR; in TCRdb, only in-frame clones are kept and a portion is missing. The data show about 160,000 clones, around four fifths seen once. Material for sequencing was PBMCs. These receptor sequences come from a female donor in good health and CMV-seronegative. Each CDR3 is given with its conserved first and last residue. D genes are given only for firm matches. Rows give clone size only sometimes, using once, few, many, or a class for an expanded clone.

cdr3_length,d_call,clone_size,v_call,j_call,cdr3_nt,cdr3_aa
12,TRBD1,-,TRBV29-1,TRBJ1-2,TGCAGCGTGCAGACAGGGGACTATGGCTACACCTTC,CSVQTGDYGYTF
12,-,-,TRBV30,TRBJ1-5,TGTGCTATGGGGGGGTTCAATCAGCCCCAGCATTTT,CAMGGFNQPQHF
13,TRBD1,-,TRBV6-1,TRBJ1-2,TGTGCCAGCAGTCAGGGACAGGACTATGGCTACACCTTC,CASSQGQDYGYTF
16,-,-,TRBV5-1,TRBJ1-6,TGCGCCAGCAGCGGGGGGACGGGAACTGGGAATTCACCCCTCCACTTT,CASSGGTGTGNSPLHF
15,TRBD2,-,TRBV9,TRBJ2-7,TGTGCCAGCAGCGTAGGAAGCGGGAGGGCCTACGAGCAGTACTTC,CASSVGSGRAYEQYF
14,TRBD2,few,TRBV10-3,TRBJ2-2,TGTGCCATCGCGGGGGGCGGTAACACCGGGGAGCTGTTTTTT,CAIAGGGNTGELFF
12,-,few,TRBV29-1,TRBJ2-7,TGCAGCGTTAAGGGGCAGCCCTACGAGCAGTACTTC,CSVKGQPYEQYF
14,-,once,TRBV9,TRBJ1-4,TGTGCCAGCAGCGTAGCGGCAACTAATGAAAAACTGTTTTTT,CASSVAATNEKLFF
13,TRBD1,few,TRBV5-6,TRBJ1-1,TGTGCCAGCAGCTGGGACAGGAACACTGAAGCTTTCTTT,CASSWDRNTEAFF
15,-,-,TRBV30,TRBJ1-3,TGTGCCTGGAGATCCAGGGCTCGCTCTGGAAACACCATATATTTT,CAWRSRARSGNTIYF
15,-,-,TRBV6-6,TRBJ2-7,TGTGCCAGCAGTTACTCGACAGGGACTGGCTACGAGCAGTACTTC,CASSYSTGTGYEQYF
15,-,-,TRBV4-2,TRBJ1-4,TGTGCCAGCAGCCAACGAGGGGGAACTAATGAAAAACTGTTTTTT,CASSQRGGTNEKLFF
15,TRBD1,few,TRBV7-8,TRBJ2-7,TGTGCCAGCAGCTATGGACAGGCCAGGGGGTACGAGCAGTACTTC,CASSYGQARGYEQYF
13,TRBD1,-,TRBV18,TRBJ2-5,TGTGCCAGCTCACCACAGGGGGCCGAGACCCAGTACTTC,CASSPQGAETQYF
15,TRBD2,-,TRBV19,TRBJ2-7,TGTGCCAGTAGTCCGGGGGGGAGCCTCTCCTACGAGCAGTACTTC,CASSPGGSLSYEQYF
16,-,-,TRBV5-1,TRBJ2-2,TGCGCCAGCAGCCTTGTGCTTCGGGGTAACACCGGGGAGCTGTTTTTT,CASSLVLRGNTGELFF
15,TRBD1,once,TRBV4-2,TRBJ2-2,TGTGCCAGCAGCTTTACCGGGACAGAAACCGGGGAGCTGTTTTTT,CASSFTGTETGELFF
14,-,-,TRBV18,TRBJ2-7,TGTGCCAGCTCACCAGCGACGGGGACCTACGAGCAGTACTTC,CASSPATGTYEQYF
15,TRBD1,-,TRBV11-3,TRBJ2-7,TGTGCCAGCAGCTTTGGGACAGGGAGCTCCTACGAGCAGTACTTC,CASSFGTGSSYEQYF
15,TRBD1,few,TRBV25-1,TRBJ2-7,TGTGCCAGCGGGGATCCGGGACAGGGTTTTTACGAGCAGTACTTC,CASGDPGQGFYEQYF
15,-,-,TRBV5-1,TRBJ2-3,TGCGCCAGCAGCGGTACTAGCAGAGCGACAGATACGCAGTATTTT,CASSGTSRATDTQYF
16,TRBD2,few,TRBV19,TRBJ2-5,TGTGCCAGTAGTTATGCCGGGACTAGCGGGGCGGAGACCCAGTACTTC,CASSYAGTSGAETQYF
14,-,-,TRBV30,TRBJ1-5,TGTGCCTGGAGTGTAGGCAGGGAGGGGCAGCCCCAGCATTTT,CAWSVGREGQPQHF
17,TRBD2,-,TRBV5-1,TRBJ2-7,TGCGCCAGCAGCTTTGGGCTAGCGGGAGGGGGTCTCGACGAGCAGTACTTC,CASSFGLAGGGLDEQYF
12,-,once,TRBV10-3,TRBJ2-5,TGTGCCATCACTGGAGACCAAGAGACCCAGTACTTC,CAITGDQETQYF
18,-,-,TRBV6-1,TRBJ1-4,TGTGCCAGCAGTGAAAAGGGTAGGGGGGGCCAATCCAATGAAAAACTGTTTTTT,CASSEKGRGGQSNEKLFF
14,TRBD2,-,TRBV5-4,TRBJ2-7,TGTGCCAGCAGAGTCGACAGCGGGAGCATCGAGCAGTACTTC,CASRVDSGSIEQYF
17,-,few,TRBV6-1,TRBJ1-5,TGTGCCAGCAGTGAAGCGTTAGGGAGGGGAAACCATCAGCCCCAGCATTTT,CASSEALGRGNHQPQHF
12,-,-,TRBV30,TRBJ2-1,TGTGCCTGCTCCGTCTCCTACAATGAGCAGTTCTTC,CACSVSYNEQFF
15,TRBD2,-,TRBV7-6,TRBJ2-7,TGTGCCAGCAGCTTAGTTGGCGGGAGCTTGTACGAGCAGTACTTC,CASSLVGGSLYEQYF
15,TRBD1,few,TRBV7-2,TRBJ2-2,TGTGCCAGCAGCCCGCGGACAGGGCCCACCGGGGAGCTGTTTTTT,CASSPRTGPTGELFF
15,-,-,TRBV7-3,TRBJ2-1,TGTGCCAGCAACCCAGGAGAGGGAGCGTACAATGAGCAGTTCTTC,CASNPGEGAYNEQFF